This T cell receptor beta chain was observed in a study of shared clonotypes between healthy human individuals (TCRdb year 2020). General notes on the study: Two women and a few men aged 18 to 49 years were included in the cohort. For each donor, three plates each were used for CD4 naive and CD4 memory, two plates were used for CD8 naive, and one plate was used for CD8 memory. The study deeply sequenced blood TCR repertoires of about 5 healthy adults to estimate repertoire size and the extent of clonotype sharing between individuals. To increase sequencing depth and limit assay-specific biases, different laboratories used diverse techniques to prepare libraries and sequence TCR repertoires. Leukapheresis yielded between about 0.94 and 10 billion PBMCs per donor. The paper's findings and limits, for the study overall: The genetic and exposure-history diversity represented was limited by the small number of donors. Sharing across several donors was observed for about 5% of naive CD4, 3.5% of naive CD8, over 2% of memory CD4, and less than 0.45% of memory CD8 clonotypes. Naive subsets generally had larger estimated clonotype richness than memory subsets. Pairwise subsampling led to the expectation that sequencing depth would affect the degree of clonotype sharing among donors. Incomplete sequencing was indicated by rarefaction of sorted-subset datasets, despite the large sequencing depth. Compared with non-shared clonotypes, the clonotypes found in all four sorted-subset donors had higher generation probabilities. Sampling was restricted to blood, and TCR repertoires in tissue are likely to differ from TCR repertoires in blood.

Donors were healthy HIV-negative adults with no recently reported acute infections or vaccinations. Every donor was a Caucasian adult residing in Nashville, Tennessee, USA. Magnetic negative selection was used to enrich CD4+ T cells, after which naive cells were positively selected on CD45RA and the negative fraction became the memory subset. After blood collection by leukapheresis, PBMCs were isolated using Ficoll-Histopaque density gradient centrifugation and then cryopreserved in the vapor phase of liquid nitrogen. Analytical flow cytometry was used to check the purity and quantity of each magnetically sorted T cell population. From each sorted fraction, genomic DNA was isolated and quantified by UV absorbance on a Nanodrop 2000c. TCR CDR3 regions were amplified from genomic DNA by multiplex PCR using the deep immunoSEQ assay. For each cell subset, the extracted genomic DNA was distributed evenly across all wells of several immunoSEQ 96-well plates, and each plate served as one replicate. Each replicate PCR for sorted subsets received approximately 200 ng genomic DNA, equal to roughly 30,000 T cell genomes. Purified libraries were measured with a Qubit 3.0 fluorometer, size-checked on a Bioanalyzer 2100, and measured again with the KAPA Library Quantification kit. Each immunoSEQ 96-well plate was sequenced on its own single-read 150-cycle Illumina NextSeq 550 flow cell. The paper's data handling went like this. Because the immunoSEQ output included only junctional sequences and no quality scores, the filtering could not be the same as the filtering used for full-length reads. Sequences were annotated with PyIR, a Python wrapper for IgBLAST v1.9, and V/J genes and CDR3 were assigned using IMGT germline references. Reads were filtered out if the reads had weak V/J assignments (E-value above 1e-6), no CDR3, stop codons, out-of-frame junctions, or ambiguous translated residues. V3J clonotypes were defined as sequences sharing the same inferred V gene, J gene, and CDR3 amino acid sequence. The percentage overlap between two repertoires was calculated by dividing the number of shared unique clonotypes by the size of the smaller repertoire. Richness of each repertoire was evaluated using RTK rarefaction, the Chao1 estimator, and Recon v2.1 estimates of unobserved clonotypes. Generation probabilities were computed with OLGA for all TCRbeta clonotypes obtained by the gDNA method from a few donors. TCRdb obtained this table from immuneACCESS and retained in-frame rearrangements with V and J assigned. These tables miss some clones; where compared with another copy, unresolved V genes account for less than half of the shortfall, and the remainder is unexplained. V, J and clone size are taken as reported in that table, and D and trimming were inferred from the DNA itself. The sample has around 700,000 clones on record, about 78% of them singletons. Around 1.8% of the sample lies in the top ten.

Remarks on this clone: Its antigen remains undetermined. No much larger clonotype is one base removed from it; base qualities were not supplied. The same CDR3 also results from other DNA sequences found in this sample.

The germline V end is reduced by 5 bases and the J end by 5 bases; junction bases left unmatched: 5. As encoded in the germline V gene, CDR1 is SGHVS while CDR2 is FNYEAQ. There are 16 amino acids in the CDR3, from cysteine to phenylalanine inclusive. The only DNA kept is the CDR3, 48 bases in frame from the first base. The V gene is TRBV7-6 and the J gene is TRBJ2-5, with 16 junctional bases fitting TRBD2. The receptor was derived from a woman in her 30s in good health. The sequenced material came from memory CD4+ T cells sorted from blood. The sample's cell subset or site, from its label and the paper: CD45RA-negative fraction. CDR3 sequence: CASSQGLAGGEETQYF. The DNA sequence is TGTGCCAGCAGCCAGGGACTAGCGGGAGGGGAGGAGACCCAGTACTTC.